A selection of T cell receptor beta chains follows, all from one sample in a study of blood T cells in healthy people across ages. TCRdb ran MiXCR on the 5' RACE reads and lists one entry per CDR3 protein. The table records around 1,600,000 distinct CDR3 sequences, roughly 43% of them present only once. The sample consisted of blood. The receptors stem from a woman under 30 in good health. Both conserved end residues are part of each CDR3. The D gene is left open where the match is weak. A clone size is listed for some rows: how often the clone was seen (once, few, many), or a class if it is expanded.

V: TRBV7-2
D: -
J: TRBJ1-2
size: -
CDR3: CASSHEGYYGYTF
DNA: TGTGCCAGCAGCCACGAAGGGTACTATGGCTACACCTTC

V: TRBV4-2
D: -
J: TRBJ1-2
size: many
CDR3: CASSSGQQYGYTF
DNA: TGTGCCAGCAGCTCTGGACAGCAATATGGCTACACCTTC

V: TRBV29-1
D: -
J: TRBJ2-7
size: -
CDR3: CSVEGTAAPYEQYF
DNA: TGCAGCGTTGAAGGGACAGCGGCACCCTACGAGCAGTACTTC

V: TRBV20-1
D: -
J: TRBJ2-2
size: -
CDR3: CSARGKRPGELFF
DNA: TGCAGTGCTAGAGGGAAGCGTCCCGGGGAGCTGTTTTTT

V: TRBV5-1
D: TRBD2
J: TRBJ2-5
size: -
CDR3: CASSFVLTSGEETQYF
DNA: TGCGCCAGCAGCTTCGTTTTGACTAGCGGAGAAGAGACCCAGTACTTC

V: TRBV12-3/TRBV12-4
D: -
J: TRBJ2-3
size: -
CDR3: CASSPLGGGYTDTQYF
DNA: TGTGCCAGCAGTCCCCTGGGGGGGGGCTACACAGATACGCAGTATTTT

V: TRBV7-9
D: -
J: TRBJ2-7
size: -
CDR3: CASSSRDTSYNEQYF
DNA: TGTGCCAGCAGCTCCCGGGATACCTCCTACAATGAGCAGTACTTC

V: TRBV12-3/TRBV12-4
D: TRBD1
J: TRBJ2-5
size: -
CDR3: CASTLQSGGENEQYF
DNA: TGTGCCAGCACCCTACAGTCAGGGGGCGAGAATGAGCAGTACTTC

V: TRBV6-5
D: -
J: TRBJ1-2
size: -
CDR3: CASSYRGLIYGYTF
DNA: TGTGCCAGCAGTTACAGGGGCTTGATCTATGGCTACACCTTC

V: TRBV29-1
D: -
J: TRBJ2-3
size: -
CDR3: CSGTTGLDTQYF
DNA: TGCAGCGGGACCACAGGGCTAGATACGCAGTATTTT

V: TRBV28
D: TRBD1
J: TRBJ2-5
size: few
CDR3: CASSLFGTAQETQYF
DNA: TGTGCCAGCAGTTTATTTGGGACAGCCCAAGAGACCCAGTACTTC

V: TRBV4-1
D: TRBD2
J: TRBJ2-1
size: few
CDR3: CASSQVALAVGPYNEQFF
DNA: TGCGCCAGCAGCCAAGTGGCTCTAGCGGTTGGGCCCTACAATGAGCAGTTCTTC

V: TRBV28
D: -
J: TRBJ2-5
size: -
CDR3: CASSSNGLAGKETQYF
DNA: TGTGCCAGCAGCTCCAACGGTCTAGCCGGAAAAGAGACCCAGTACTTC

V: TRBV10-3
D: -
J: TRBJ1-2
size: few
CDR3: CAISESIYNYGYTF
DNA: TGTGCCATCAGTGAGTCCATATATAACTATGGCTACACCTTC